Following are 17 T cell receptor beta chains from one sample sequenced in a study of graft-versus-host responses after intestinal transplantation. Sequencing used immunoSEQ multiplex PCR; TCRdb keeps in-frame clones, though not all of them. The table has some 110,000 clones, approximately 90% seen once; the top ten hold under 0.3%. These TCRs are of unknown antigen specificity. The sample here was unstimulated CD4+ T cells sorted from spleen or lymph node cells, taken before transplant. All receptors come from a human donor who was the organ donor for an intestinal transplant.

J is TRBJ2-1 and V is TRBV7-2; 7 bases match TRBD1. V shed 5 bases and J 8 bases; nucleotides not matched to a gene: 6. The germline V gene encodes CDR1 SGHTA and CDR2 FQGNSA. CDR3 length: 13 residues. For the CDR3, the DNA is TGTGCCAGCAGCCCAGGACAGGACGATGAGCAGTTCTTC. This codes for CASSPGQDDEQFF.

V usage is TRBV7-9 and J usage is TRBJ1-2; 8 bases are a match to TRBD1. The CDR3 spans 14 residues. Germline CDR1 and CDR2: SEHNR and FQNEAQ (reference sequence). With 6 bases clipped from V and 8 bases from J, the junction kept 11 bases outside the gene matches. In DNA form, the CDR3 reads TGTGCCAGCAGTCAACCGACAGGGGAGGGAGGCTACACCTTC. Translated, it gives CASSQPTGEGGYTF.

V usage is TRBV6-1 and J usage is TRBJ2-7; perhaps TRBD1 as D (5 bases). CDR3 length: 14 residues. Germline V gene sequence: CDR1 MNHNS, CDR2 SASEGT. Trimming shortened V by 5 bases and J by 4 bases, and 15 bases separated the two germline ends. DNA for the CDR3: TGTGCCAGCAGTTATAGTTGGGGCCCATACGAGCAGTACTTC. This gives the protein CASSYSWGPYEQYF.

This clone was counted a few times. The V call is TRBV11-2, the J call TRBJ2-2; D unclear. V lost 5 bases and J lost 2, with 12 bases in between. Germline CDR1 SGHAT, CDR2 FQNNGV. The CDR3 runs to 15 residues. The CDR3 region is CASSPTRINTGELFF. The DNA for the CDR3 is TGTGCCAGCAGCCCGACAAGAATAAACACCGGGGAGCTGTTTTTT.

CDR3 sequence (DNA): TGTGCCAGCAGTGAATACCCCTCAGGGGGGAGGGACAATGAGCAGTTCTTC. Its protein product is CASSEYPSGGRDNEQFF. The chain combines TRBV25-1 with TRBJ2-1; possibly TRBD1 or TRBD2 for D (7 bases each). Trimming took off 0 bases at V and 5 bases at J, with 17 bases between the two ends. Germline V gene data show CDR1 as MGHDK and CDR2 as SYGVNS. The CDR3 totals 17 residues.

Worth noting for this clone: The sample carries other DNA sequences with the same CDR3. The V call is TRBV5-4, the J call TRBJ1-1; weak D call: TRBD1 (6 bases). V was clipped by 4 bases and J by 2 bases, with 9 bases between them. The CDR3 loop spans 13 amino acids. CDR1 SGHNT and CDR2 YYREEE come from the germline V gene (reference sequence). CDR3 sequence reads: CASSQDRNTEAFF. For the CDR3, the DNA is TGTGCCAGCAGCCAGGACAGAAACACTGAAGCTTTCTTT.

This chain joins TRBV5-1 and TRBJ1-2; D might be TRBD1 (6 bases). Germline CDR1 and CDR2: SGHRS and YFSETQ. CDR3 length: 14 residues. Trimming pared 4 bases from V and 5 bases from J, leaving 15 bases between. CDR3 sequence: CASSVSGALYGYTF. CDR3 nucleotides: TGCGCCAGCAGCGTCTCAGGGGCCCTTTATGGCTACACCTTC.

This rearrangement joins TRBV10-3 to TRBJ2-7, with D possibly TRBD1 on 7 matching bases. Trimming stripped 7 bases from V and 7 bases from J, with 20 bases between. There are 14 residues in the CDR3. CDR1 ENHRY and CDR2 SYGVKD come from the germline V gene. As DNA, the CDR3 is TGTGCCATCAATGGGGAGACCCAGGGGGGAGAGCAGTACTTC. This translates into CAINGETQGGEQYF.

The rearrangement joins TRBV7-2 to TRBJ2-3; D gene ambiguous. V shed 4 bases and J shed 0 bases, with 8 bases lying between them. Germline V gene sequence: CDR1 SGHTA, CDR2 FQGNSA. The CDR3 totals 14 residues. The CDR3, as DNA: TGTGCCAGCAGCTCCCTGCCTAGCACAGATACGCAGTATTTT. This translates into CASSSLPSTDTQYF.

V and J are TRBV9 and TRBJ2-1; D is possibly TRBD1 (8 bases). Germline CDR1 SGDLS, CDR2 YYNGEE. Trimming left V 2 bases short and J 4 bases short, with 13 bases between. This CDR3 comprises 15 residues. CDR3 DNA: TGTGCCAGCAGCGTCGACAGGGGAGGGTACAATGAGCAGTTCTTC. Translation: CASSVDRGGYNEQFF.

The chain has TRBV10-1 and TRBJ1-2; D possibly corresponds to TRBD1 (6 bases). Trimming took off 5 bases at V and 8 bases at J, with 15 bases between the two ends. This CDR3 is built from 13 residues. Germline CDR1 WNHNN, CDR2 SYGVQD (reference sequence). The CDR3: CASSNNRDWGYTF. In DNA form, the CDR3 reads TGCGCCAGCAGTAACAACAGGGATTGGGGCTACACCTTC.

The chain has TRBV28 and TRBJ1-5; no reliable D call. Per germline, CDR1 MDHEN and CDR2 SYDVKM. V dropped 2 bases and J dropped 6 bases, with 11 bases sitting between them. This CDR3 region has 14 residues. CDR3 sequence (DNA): TGTGCCAGCAGTTTAGGAGGAGAGGGTCAGCCCCAGCATTTT. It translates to CASSLGGEGQPQHF.

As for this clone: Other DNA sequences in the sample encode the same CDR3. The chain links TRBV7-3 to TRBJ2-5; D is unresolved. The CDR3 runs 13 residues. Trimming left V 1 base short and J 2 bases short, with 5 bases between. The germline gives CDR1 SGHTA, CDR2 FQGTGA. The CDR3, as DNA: TGTGCCAGCAGCTTAAGATCGCAAGAGACCCAGTACTTC. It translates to CASSLRSQETQYF.

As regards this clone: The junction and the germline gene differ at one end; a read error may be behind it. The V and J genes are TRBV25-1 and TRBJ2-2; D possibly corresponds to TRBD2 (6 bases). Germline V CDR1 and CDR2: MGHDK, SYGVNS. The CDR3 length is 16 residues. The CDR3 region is CASSENQAEGTGGLFF. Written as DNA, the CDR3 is TGTGCTAGCAGTGAGAACCAGGCCGAGGGCACCGGGGGGCTGTTTTTT.

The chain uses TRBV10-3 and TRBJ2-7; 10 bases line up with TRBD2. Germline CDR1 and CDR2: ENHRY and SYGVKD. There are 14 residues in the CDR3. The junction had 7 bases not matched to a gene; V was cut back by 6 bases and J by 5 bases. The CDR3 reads CAIRRGTSVDEQYF. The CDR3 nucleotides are TGTGCCATCAGGAGAGGGACTAGCGTGGACGAGCAGTACTTC.

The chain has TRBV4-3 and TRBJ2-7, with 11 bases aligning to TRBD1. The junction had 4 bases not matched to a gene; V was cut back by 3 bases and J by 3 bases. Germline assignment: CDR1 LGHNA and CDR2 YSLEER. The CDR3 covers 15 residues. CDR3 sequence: CASSQRTGGYYEQYF. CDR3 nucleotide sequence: TGCGCCAGCAGCCAGAGGACAGGGGGCTACTACGAGCAGTACTTC.

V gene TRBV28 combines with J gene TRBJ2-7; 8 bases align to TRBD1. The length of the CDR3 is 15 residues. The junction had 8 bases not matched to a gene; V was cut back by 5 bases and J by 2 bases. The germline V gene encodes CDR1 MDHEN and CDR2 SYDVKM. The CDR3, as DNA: TGTGCCAGCAGTCAACTACAGGGGGGTGCCTACGAGCAGTACTTC. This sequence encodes CASSQLQGGAYEQYF.